This TCR beta chain was retrieved from a study of identical twins. Whole-study findings and limits: Insertions were fewer in abundant cord blood beta clonotypes, whereas memory repertoires showed none of this pattern. Among out-of-frame alpha sequences shared by twins, low generation probability occurred in excess. The analysis was cross-sectional rather than longitudinal within donors.

The germline V gene has CDR1 SEHNR and CDR2 FQNEAQ (reference sequence). The CDR3 spans 14 residues. V lost 10 bases and J 5 bases, leaving 18 bases between the germline ends. The authors used template switching to add a universal primer site and gave cDNA unique molecular identifiers. TCRdb itself ran the 5' RACE reads through MiXCR, one entry per CDR3 protein. The sample shows roughly 290,000 distinct CDR3 sequences, roughly 10% of them seen only once. This clonotype came up many times. Its target is unknown. These sequences were also reported in another study, on yellow fever vaccine responses in identical twins.

The sample was CD8+ T cells sorted from blood. The clonotype comes from a woman under 30 in good health. The J gene is TRBJ2-1, the V gene TRBV7-9; no firm D call. For the CDR3, the DNA is TGTGCCACCCCTTCCCACAGCCCCAACAATGAGCAGTTCTTC. It yields the protein CATPSHSPNNEQFF. Together with reference TRBV7-9 and TRBJ2-1, the CDR3 gives the full variable domain: DTGVSQNPRHKITKRGQNVTFRCDPISEHNRLYWYRQTLGQGPEFLTYFQNEAQLEKSRLLSDRFSAERPKGSFSTLEIQRTEQGDSAMYLCATPSHSPNNEQFFGPGTRLTVL.